Below, 14 T cell receptor beta chains from the same sample are listed, as sequenced in a study of T cell responses to AZD1222 COVID-19 vaccine. Libraries were prepared by immunoSEQ multiplex PCR; TCRdb keeps only in-frame clonotypes and omits some of them. This table holds 80,000 or so clones, over 80% found once. This specimen was peripheral blood, taken on day 0 of AZD1222 vaccination. The origin of the receptors is an adult in good health.

J is TRBJ2-3 and V is TRBV13, with TRBD2 matching over 11 bases. CDR1 is PRHDT and CDR2 is FYEKMQ in the germline V gene (reference sequence). This CDR3 is built from 16 residues. The trim removed 4 bases at V and 2 bases at J, leaving 5 bases unmatched. The CDR3 here is CASSSLLAGVTDTQYF. For the CDR3, the DNA is TGTGCCAGCAGCTCCTTACTAGCGGGGGTCACAGATACGCAGTATTTT. Drawing the rest from reference TRBV13 and TRBJ2-3, the complete variable domain is AAGVIQSPRHLIKEKRETATLKCYPIPRHDTVYWYQQGPGQDPQFLISFYEKMQSDKGSIPDRFSAQQFSDYHSELNMSSLELGDSALYFCASSSLLAGVTDTQYFGPGTRLTVL.

The genes are TRBV5-4 and TRBJ2-1, with unresolved D. Germline CDR1 and CDR2: SGHNT and YYREEE (reference sequence). V was clipped by 3 bases and J by 9 bases, with 10 bases between them. There are 12 residues in the CDR3. The CDR3 bases are TGTGCCAGCAGCTGGGATCCCGGTGAGCAGTTCTTC. Its translation: CASSWDPGEQFF. The whole variable domain, filled in from reference TRBV5-4 and TRBJ2-1, reads ETGVTQSPTHLIKTRGQQVTLRCSSQSGHNTVSWYQQALGQGPQFIFQYYREEENGRGNFPPRFSGLQFPNYSSELNVNALELDDSALYLCASSWDPGEQFFGPGTRLTVL.

This clone qualifies as medium-sized. V and J are TRBV7-2 and TRBJ2-1; 11 nucleotides line up with TRBD2. Germline values: CDR1 SGHTA, CDR2 FQGNSA. V shed 2 bases and J 5 bases; nucleotides not matched to a gene: 5. CDR3 size: 16 residues. The chain's CDR3 is CASSLWGLAENNEQFF. CDR3 in DNA: TGTGCCAGCAGCTTATGGGGACTAGCGGAAAACAATGAGCAGTTCTTC. The entire variable domain, with the rest obtained from reference TRBV7-2 and TRBJ2-1, is as follows: GAGVSQSPSNKVTEKGKDVELRCDPISGHTALYWYRQSLGQGLEFLIYFQGNSAPDKSGLPSDRFSAERTGGSVSTLTIQRTQQEDSAVYLCASSLWGLAENNEQFFGPGTRLTVL.

The chain joins TRBV7-9 to TRBJ1-5, with 8 bases matching TRBD1. V gave up 5 bases and J gave up 2 bases; unmatched junction bases: 2. The CDR3 length is 14 residues. Germline loops: CDR1 SEHNR, CDR2 FQNEAQ (reference sequence). This CDR3 reads CASSTDRGNQPQHF. CDR3 coding DNA: TGTGCCAGCAGCACGGACAGGGGCAATCAGCCCCAGCATTTT.

The chain is built from TRBV3-1 (or the pseudogene TRBV3-2) and TRBJ2-5; 8 bases match TRBD1. In germline, CDR1 is LGHDT, CDR2 YNNKEL (reference sequence). The CDR3 contains 15 residues. V gave up 0 bases and J gave up 7 bases; unmatched junction bases: 7. The CDR3 reads CASSQDATGAGTQYF. The DNA of the CDR3 is TGTGCCAGCAGCCAAGACGCGACAGGGGCGGGGACCCAGTACTTC.

The chain uses TRBV19 and TRBJ1-2; D uncertain. V lost 3 bases, J lost 7 bases, and 12 bases lay in between. This CDR3 is 13 amino acids long. Germline CDR1 and CDR2: LNHDA and SQIVND (reference sequence). The CDR3 sequence is CASSMWEGIGYTF. CDR3 coding DNA: TGTGCCAGTAGTATGTGGGAGGGTATTGGCTACACCTTC.

This chain connects TRBV3-1 (or the pseudogene TRBV3-2) to TRBJ2-1; 7 bases are a match to TRBD2. The ends lost 1 base at V and 7 bases at J; junction bases unmatched: 10. The V gene's germline CDR1 is LGHDT and CDR2 YNNKEL (reference sequence). The CDR3 is 16 amino acids. The CDR3 spells CASSQAGLSLRNEQFF. The CDR3 DNA sequence: TGTGCCAGCAGCCAAGCGGGACTATCCTTGAGGAATGAGCAGTTCTTC.

The chain uses TRBV3-1 (or the pseudogene TRBV3-2) and TRBJ1-2; TRBD1 aligns across 10 bases. V lost 3 bases and J lost 5; bases outside the gene matches: 6. The CDR3 runs 15 residues. Per germline, CDR1 LGHDT and CDR2 YNNKEL (reference sequence). This CDR3 reads CASSQGGGQGYGYTF. The DNA of the CDR3 is TGTGCCAGCAGCCAGGGCGGGGGACAGGGGTATGGCTACACCTTC.

The rearrangement uses TRBV9 and TRBJ2-3, with D possibly called TRBD1 or TRBD2 (5 bases each). Germline-derived CDR1 and CDR2 are SGDLS and YYNGEE. The CDR3 is 15 residues long. Trimming stripped 4 bases from V and 3 bases from J, with 15 bases between. This CDR3 reads CASSTQGRGTDTQYF. For the CDR3, the DNA is TGTGCCAGCAGCACCCAGGGAAGAGGGACAGATACGCAGTATTTT.

The gene calls are TRBV7-2 and TRBJ1-1; D call uncertain. CDR3 size: 15 residues. In germline, CDR1 is SGHTA, CDR2 FQGNSA. Trimming removed 5 bases from V and 2 bases from J, with 15 bases in between. The DNA of the CDR3 is TGTGCCAGCAGCCTTCGGAACAGTTTTAACACTGAAGCTTTCTTT. Translated, it gives CASSLRNSFNTEAFF.

This chain connects TRBV9 to TRBJ1-1; D possibly corresponds to TRBD1 (5 bases). Trimming removed 4 bases at V and 5 bases at J, with 21 bases between. The CDR3 length is 16 residues. Germline values: CDR1 SGDLS, CDR2 YYNGEE. CDR3 in amino acids: CASSLIVGGTSTEAFF. CDR3 DNA sequence: TGTGCCAGCAGCCTTATAGTGGGGGGGACGAGTACTGAAGCTTTCTTT. Full variable domain (remainder filled in from reference TRBV9 and TRBJ1-1): DSGVTQTPKHLITATGQRVTLRCSPRSGDLSVYWYQQSLDQGLQFLIQYYNGEERAKGNILERFSAQQFPDLHSELNLSSLELGDSALYFCASSLIVGGTSTEAFFGQGTRLTVV.

The rearrangement joins TRBV19 to TRBJ2-7, with 12 bases matching TRBD1. The CDR3 spans 14 residues. J gave up 7 bases and V 5 bases, and 6 bases lay outside the gene matches. Germline V lookup: CDR1 LNHDA, CDR2 SQIVND (reference sequence). The CDR3 loop reads CASSPRDRGREQYF. CDR3 nucleotide sequence: TGTGCCAGTAGTCCCCGGGACAGGGGGCGAGAGCAGTACTTC.

The chain combines TRBV3-1 (or the pseudogene TRBV3-2) with TRBJ1-1; 10 bases match TRBD1. Germline V gene data show CDR1 as LGHDT and CDR2 as YNNKEL (reference sequence). V was pared by 3 bases and J by 6 bases, with 7 bases of the junction left unmatched. This CDR3 is 15 amino acids long. The CDR3 protein is CASSQDTGTGAEAFF. Here the CDR3 DNA reads TGTGCCAGCAGCCAGGATACCGGGACAGGGGCTGAAGCTTTCTTT.

The chain couples TRBV18 to TRBJ1-1, with D possibly matching TRBD1 (5 bases). The V gene lost 6 bases and the J gene lost 1 base, with 9 bases spanning the gap. The CDR3 sequence is 13 residues long. Germline V gene data show CDR1 as KGHSH and CDR2 as LQKENI. The CDR3, as DNA: TGTGCCAGCTCCAGGGAGCCGAACACTGAAGCTTTCTTT. It translates to CASSREPNTEAFF.